The 14 T cell receptor beta chains reported below all come from one sample, sequenced in a study of human T cells and chemical hapten exposure. Time point denoted: pre-sensitization, week 0. Treatment in this sample: therapeutic diphenylcyclopropenone sensitization with weekly scalp DPC. TCRdb re-derived calls from the RACE reads in MiXCR, one entry per CDR3 protein. The sample has fewer than 150,000 distinct CDR3 sequences, roughly 14% seen once. This specimen consisted of whole blood, obtained in connection with sensitization to the hapten diphenylcyclopropenone (DPC). The receptors come from a woman aged 18-35 years with alopecia areata. Some clones in this sample may be carry-over from other donors' samples.

The CDR3 region is CASSQDSQGQGGAFF. In DNA, the CDR3 is TGCGCCAGCAGCCAAGATTCCCAGGGACAGGGGGGCGCTTTCTTT. This chain uses TRBV4-3 with TRBJ1-1; 11 bases line up with TRBD1. The CDR3 length is 15 residues. V lost 0 bases to trimming and J lost 11 bases; unmatched junction nucleotides: 8. Germline V gene data show CDR1 as LGHNA and CDR2 as YSLEER.

In its sample, this clonotype was seen a few times. V and J are TRBV2 and TRBJ2-3; 10 positions match TRBD2. V shed 3 bases and J 2 bases; nucleotides not matched to a gene: 5. This CDR3 is built from 16 residues. Germline V gene lookup returns CDR1 SNHLY and CDR2 FYNNEI. The CDR3 spells CASSDDTSGVTDTQYF. CDR3 coding DNA: TGTGCCAGCAGTGATGATACTAGCGGGGTCACAGATACGCAGTATTTT.

The chain recombines TRBV28 with TRBJ1-2, with D maybe TRBD1 (5 bases). CDR1 and CDR2 from the germline V gene are MDHEN and SYDVKM. CDR3 length: 13 residues. Trimming pared 5 bases from V and 4 bases from J, leaving 11 bases between. The chain's CDR3 is CASSPSGGYGYTF. The CDR3, as DNA: TGTGCCAGCAGTCCCAGTGGGGGCTATGGCTACACCTTC.

This clonotype has a handful of counts. V usage is TRBV28 and J usage is TRBJ1-5; a possible D gene is TRBD1 (5 bases). Trimming cost V 4 bases and J 4 bases, with 11 bases left between them. The CDR3 contains 14 residues. Germline CDR1 reads MDHEN; CDR2 reads SYDVKM. The CDR3 sequence: CASSSGTANQPQHF. Written as DNA, the CDR3 is TGTGCCAGCAGTTCAGGGACCGCTAATCAGCCCCAGCATTTT.

About this clonotype: A read error is possible here, since a much larger clone lies one base away. The chain combines TRBV3-1 with TRBJ2-3; 8 bases map to TRBD2. The CDR3 sequence is 17 residues long. CDR1 LGHDT and CDR2 YNNKEL come from the germline V gene (reference sequence). The CDR3 spells CASSQGMRGVSTDSQYF. The CDR3 DNA follows: TGTGCCAGCAGCCAAGGAATGCGGGGGGTAAGCACAGATTCGCAGTATTTT.

The chain is built from TRBV5-1 and TRBJ2-7, with D possibly matching TRBD1 (6 bases). CDR1 is SGHRS, CDR2 YFSETQ, per germline. V was cut by 0 bases and J by 2 bases, with 9 bases left in between. The CDR3 is made up of 14 amino acids. The CDR3 loop reads CASSLGTATYEQYF. In nucleotides, the CDR3 is TGCGCCAGCAGCTTGGGGACAGCCACCTACGAGCAGTACTTC.

This clonotype was counted many times. This CDR3 is CASSQDNSGNTIYF. The CDR3 DNA is TGCGCCAGCAGCCAAGACAACTCTGGAAACACCATATATTTT. The chain employs TRBV5-1 and TRBJ1-3, with no clear D. With 4 bases removed from V and 0 bases from J, the gap between germline ends came to 8 bases. This CDR3 has 14 residues. Germline V gene data show CDR1 as SGHRS and CDR2 as YFSETQ.

This clonotype was seen repeatedly, ten times or more. The rearrangement joins TRBV7-9 to TRBJ1-2; 8 bases match TRBD1. Germline trimming cut 5 bases from V and 5 bases from J; bases unmatched to any gene: 10. Germline V gene lookup returns CDR1 SEHNR and CDR2 FQNEAQ (reference sequence). The CDR3 runs 15 residues. DNA of the CDR3: TGTGCCAGCAGCCAGACAGGGGCCGACATTTATGGCTACACCTTC. Its protein is CASSQTGADIYGYTF.

This clonotype was seen at least ten times. This chain connects TRBV14 to TRBJ1-1, with D uncertain. Trimming removed 5 bases from V and 0 bases from J, with 13 bases in between. The germline gives CDR1 SGHDN, CDR2 FVKESK. There are 15 residues in the CDR3. CDR3 sequence: CASSSQMTLNTEAFF. Here the CDR3 DNA reads TGTGCCAGCAGCTCACAGATGACTTTGAACACTGAAGCTTTCTTT.

This clonotype has a handful of counts. This chain connects TRBV5-5 to TRBJ2-1, with D perhaps TRBD1 (6 bases). V lost 3 bases and J 3 bases, leaving 13 bases between the germline ends. Germline assignment: CDR1 SGHKS and CDR2 YYEKEE (reference sequence). The CDR3 sequence is 15 residues long. The CDR3 DNA sequence: TGTGCCAGCAGCTACAGGGCCTTGGGCTACAATGAGCAGTTCTTC. Encoded protein: CASSYRALGYNEQFF.

This rearrangement joins TRBV7-9 to TRBJ2-5; D ambiguous. Trimming cost V 4 bases and J 4 bases, with 7 bases left between them. The germline V gene encodes CDR1 SEHNR and CDR2 FQNEAQ (reference sequence). The CDR3 length is 12 residues. CDR3 sequence: CASSSFGETQYF. The CDR3, as DNA: TGTGCCAGCAGCTCATTTGGAGAGACCCAGTACTTC.

The chain recombines TRBV12-3 or TRBV12-4 with TRBJ1-3; D gene uncertain. V shed 1 base and J shed 0 bases, with 7 bases lying between them. The CDR3 loop spans 15 amino acids. In nucleotides, the CDR3 is TGTGCCAGCAGTTTAGAGTGGGCCTCTGGAAACACCATATATTTT. It yields the protein CASSLEWASGNTIYF.

There are many counts of this clonotype. The rearrangement joins TRBV11-1 to TRBJ2-5; D is undetermined. The CDR3 extends over 12 amino acids. The germline V and J ends were trimmed by 5 bases and 0 bases, with 4 bases remaining between them. Germline V gene lookup returns CDR1 SGHAT and CDR2 FQDESV (reference sequence). The CDR3 reads CASSPDQETQYF. In DNA, the CDR3 is TGTGCCAGCAGCCCGGACCAAGAGACCCAGTACTTC. Supplemented by reference TRBV11-1 and TRBJ2-5, the full variable domain reads EAEVAQSPRYKITEKSQAVAFWCDPISGHATLYWYRQILGQGPELLVQFQDESVVDDSQLPKDRFSAERLKGVDSTLKIQPAELGDSAMYLCASSPDQETQYFGPGTRLLVL.

J is TRBJ2-3 and V is TRBV6-5; 15 bases map to TRBD2. Per germline, CDR1 MNHEY and CDR2 SVGAGI. Trimming cost V 1 base and J 7 bases; bases outside gene matches: 3. The CDR3 has 16 amino acids. CDR3 amino acids: CASSYWTSGGANTQYF. DNA of the CDR3: TGTGCCAGCAGTTACTGGACTAGCGGGGGGGCAAATACGCAGTATTTT.